The source of this T cell receptor (beta chain) is a study of blood T cell repertoires in COVID-19. The wider study: Acute and convalescent COVID-19 specimens originated in the United States, Italy and Spain. Sources were T cells, B-cell-depleted T cells, or PBMCs; the material itself was cDNA or gDNA.

Germline assignment: CDR1 SSHAT and CDR2 FNYEAQ (reference sequence). This CDR3 contains 16 residues. Trimming removed 6 bases from V and 1 base from J, with 15 bases in between. Authors' methods: Amplification of reference gene primers was used by the study to estimate nucleated cell counts. Some clones are missing from TCRdb's copy, which holds only in-frame ones; the method was immunoSEQ multiplex PCR. The V and J calls and the clone size are those of that table, but D and trimming were determined from the DNA. The sample has more than 95,000 clones, 90% seen once. The chain carries TRBV7-7 and TRBJ2-2, with D possibly being TRBD1 (6 bases). Material: peripheral blood. This TCR came from a man aged 55 to 69 with acute or convalescent COVID-19. CDR3 nucleotides: TGTGCCAGCAGTCAAACAGGGTCGGGGAACACCGGGGAGCTGTTTTTT. It encodes CASSQTGSGNTGELFF.